A selection of T cell receptor beta chains follows, all from one sample in a study of T cells in localized non-small cell lung cancer. The table came from immunoSEQ multiplex PCR; TCRdb's copy has only in-frame clones and leaves some out. The sample lists roughly 25,000 clones; roughly 87% were seen once. The input for sequencing was peripheral blood, taken before any cancer treatment. The receptors were sampled from a male donor older than 55 with stage I squamous cell lung carcinoma. Both conserved end residues are part of each CDR3. A D gene is named only where the DNA matches it firmly. Clone size appears in some rows only: once, few, many, or a class for an expanded clone.

CDR3 DNA,CDR3 protein,clone size,D gene,V gene,CDR3 length,J gene
TGTGCCAGTAGGGTGGGGGGGAATTCTGAAGCTTTCTTT,CASRVGGNSEAFF,once,NA,TRBV19,13,TRBJ1-1
TGTGCCAGCACCAAGACAGCCGGAAACACCATATATTTT,CASTKTAGNTIYF,NA,NA,TRBV5-5,13,TRBJ1-3
TGTGCCAGCAGCCTAAGGAGATGGACTGAAGCTTTCTTT,CASSLRRWTEAFF,NA,NA,TRBV14,13,TRBJ1-1
TGTGCCAGCTCACCAAGCGACGAAAAGTATTTT,CASSPSDEKYF,NA,NA,TRBV18,11,TRBJ2-3
TGCAGCGTTGAAGATAGGCGGACAGGGTCTGAGCAGTACTTC,CSVEDRRTGSEQYF,NA,TRBD1,TRBV29-1,14,TRBJ2-7
TGCAGTGCTAGGAAGGACTACATTTTGTTTTTT,CSARKDYILFF,NA,NA,TRBV20-1,11,TRBJ1-4
TGTGCCAGCAGCTTGGGAAGCTCTGGAAACACCATATATTTT,CASSLGSSGNTIYF,NA,NA,TRBV5-6,14,TRBJ1-3
TGTGCCAGCAGCTTAGACAGGGATTCGGGGGAGCAGTACTTC,CASSLDRDSGEQYF,NA,NA,TRBV7-6,14,TRBJ2-7
TGTGCCAGCAGCTTTTTGCTAGGAGTGGACGAGCAGTACTTC,CASSFLLGVDEQYF,NA,NA,TRBV7-2,14,TRBJ2-7
TGCAGCGTTGCCCCCTCTGGGGCCAACGTCCTGACTTTC,CSVAPSGANVLTF,NA,NA,TRBV29-1,13,TRBJ2-6
TGCAGCGTTGGGCTAGCGGGGGGACAAGAGACCCAGTACTTC,CSVGLAGGQETQYF,NA,TRBD2,TRBV29-1,14,TRBJ2-5
TGTGCCAGTACCGCGACTCTTTCGGAACTACTTACGGGTGGCTACACCTTC,CASTATLSELLTGGYTF,once,NA,TRBV19,17,TRBJ1-2
TGTGCCAGCAGCTTAGGATCCGGGACAGGGAGTAGGAATGGCTACACCTTC,CASSLGSGTGSRNGYTF,NA,TRBD1,TRBV7-8,17,TRBJ1-2
TGTGCCAGCTCATTTTCTGGGGAGAGGACCTACGAGCAGTACTTC,CASSFSGERTYEQYF,once,NA,TRBV18,15,TRBJ2-7
TGTGCCAGCAGCTTAAGCCGAGATCAGCCCCAGCATTTT,CASSLSRDQPQHF,few,NA,TRBV7-9,13,TRBJ1-5
TGTGCCACCAGCAGACCCGGGACAGGCGATCAGCCCCAGCATTTT,CATSRPGTGDQPQHF,NA,TRBD1,TRBV15,15,TRBJ1-5
TGTGCCAGCAGTCCCACGGGGATAAATGGCTACACCTTC,CASSPTGINGYTF,NA,NA,TRBV7-9,13,TRBJ1-2
TGCGCCAGCACGGAAACAGGTGAACGGGGAGAGACCCAGTACTTC,CASTETGERGETQYF,once,NA,TRBV10-2,15,TRBJ2-5
TGTGCCAGCAGTGCCACCTATAGCAATCAGCCCCAGCATTTT,CASSATYSNQPQHF,NA,NA,TRBV6-1,14,TRBJ1-5
TGCGCCAGCAGCCAGAGACAGGGGTCGGCAACTAATGAAAAACTGTTTTTT,CASSQRQGSATNEKLFF,NA,TRBD1,TRBV5-1,17,TRBJ1-4
TGCGCCAGCAGCCAAGGTGGGTTAGCGGGAGAGACCCAGTACTTC,CASSQGGLAGETQYF,NA,TRBD2,TRBV4-1,15,TRBJ2-5
TGTGCCACCAGCAGAGATCTCGCGGGGGGGAATGAGCAGTTCTTC,CATSRDLAGGNEQFF,NA,TRBD2,TRBV15,15,TRBJ2-1
TGCGCCAGCAGTGCCTCCCGGACTAGCGGGATCAATGAGCAGTTCTTC,CASSASRTSGINEQFF,NA,TRBD2,TRBV10-1,16,TRBJ2-1
TGCAGCGTTGAGGCTAGAGGAGGGGACAATGAGCAGTTCTTC,CSVEARGGDNEQFF,NA,NA,TRBV29-1,14,TRBJ2-1
TGTGCCAGTGTCGACAGGAACACCGGGGAGCTGTTTTTT,CASVDRNTGELFF,few,NA,TRBV19,13,TRBJ2-2
TGTGCCAGCAGCTTTGGGAGCTCAGGTGGAAACACCATATATTTT,CASSFGSSGGNTIYF,NA,NA,TRBV7-9,15,TRBJ1-3
TGTGCCAGCAGTGGAGGCAGCCTGGAGACCCAGTACTTC,CASSGGSLETQYF,NA,NA,TRBV2,13,TRBJ2-5
TGTGCTATAAGGGACAGGAATAACAATGAGCAGTTCTTC,CAIRDRNNNEQFF,NA,TRBD1,TRBV6-6,13,TRBJ2-1
TGTGCCAGTAGTTCGACCTATCAGCCCCAGCATTTT,CASSSTYQPQHF,NA,NA,TRBV19,12,TRBJ1-5
TGTGCCAGCAGTATCCAAACGAACACTGAAGCTTTCTTT,CASSIQTNTEAFF,NA,NA,TRBV6-6,13,TRBJ1-1
TGTGCCAGCACCCCATGGGGGGCGCACGAGCAGTACTTC,CASTPWGAHEQYF,NA,NA,TRBV6-1,13,TRBJ2-7
TGTGCCAGCAGTTTATCGGGGGGCTATGGCTACACCTTC,CASSLSGGYGYTF,NA,NA,TRBV28,13,TRBJ1-2
TGTGCCAGCAGTTACTACAGGGCTAGCAATCAGCCCCAGCATTTT,CASSYYRASNQPQHF,NA,NA,TRBV6-6,15,TRBJ1-5
TGTGCCTGGAACGGCGGAAGCCGCACGAATGAAAAACTGTTTTTT,CAWNGGSRTNEKLFF,NA,NA,TRBV30,15,TRBJ1-4
TGTGCCAGTAGTGATCGGGGCACAGATACGCAGTATTTT,CASSDRGTDTQYF,NA,NA,TRBV19,13,TRBJ2-3
TGTGCCACCAGCAGAGTAGGGACAGGAACCGTCGAGCAGTACTTC,CATSRVGTGTVEQYF,few,TRBD1,TRBV15,15,TRBJ2-7
TGTGCCAGCAGTTCTAACAGGTTCCGGATCTATGGCTACACCTTC,CASSSNRFRIYGYTF,NA,NA,TRBV7-8,15,TRBJ1-2
TGTGCCTGGAATGCGGGCCCCCTCAGGACTTTCTTT,CAWNAGPLRTFF,NA,NA,TRBV30,12,TRBJ1-1
TGTGCCAGCAGTGCTCAGGTTCTCTCTGGAAACACCATATATTTT,CASSAQVLSGNTIYF,NA,NA,TRBV6-5,15,TRBJ1-3
TGTGCCAGCAGCAGTAGCGGGGTGAACACCGGGGAGCTGTTTTTT,CASSSSGVNTGELFF,NA,TRBD2,TRBV6-6,15,TRBJ2-2
TGTGCCAGCAGCGTCCAAGGGGGCGGGAGGACTGAAGCTTTCTTT,CASSVQGGGRTEAFF,NA,TRBD1,TRBV6-5,15,TRBJ1-1
TGCGCCAGCACCCGAAGTGGGACGAATAATTCACCCCTCCACTTT,CASTRSGTNNSPLHF,NA,NA,TRBV5-1,15,TRBJ1-6
TGTGCCAGCAGTGAAACCCTAAACATTCAGTACTTC,CASSETLNIQYF,NA,NA,TRBV6-1,12,TRBJ2-4
TGTGCCAGCAGCGCCGGGAGCGGTGGTTCCTACAATGAGCAGTTCTTC,CASSAGSGGSYNEQFF,NA,NA,TRBV9,16,TRBJ2-1
TGTGCCAGCAGCTACCGAGTTGAGGGAAACACCATATATTTT,CASSYRVEGNTIYF,NA,NA,TRBV7-9,14,TRBJ1-3
TGTGCCAGCAGCTCGATGGGTTTTTCGCAGTATTTT,CASSSMGFSQYF,NA,NA,TRBV7-9,12,TRBJ2-3
TGTGCCACCAGCAGTCGGGGAAGCTCCTACAATGAGCAGTTCTTC,CATSSRGSSYNEQFF,NA,NA,TRBV15,15,TRBJ2-1
TGCGCCAGCGGGACGGGTCCTAATCAGCCCCAGCATTTT,CASGTGPNQPQHF,NA,NA,TRBV5-1,13,TRBJ1-5
TGTGCCAGCAGTTACCGACTAGCGGGAACCTACAATGAGCAGTTCTTC,CASSYRLAGTYNEQFF,few,TRBD2,TRBV6-4,16,TRBJ2-1